The 6 T cell receptor beta chains in this list originate from one sample, sequenced in a study of cytomegalovirus exposure and HLA in healthy donors. Sequenced by immunoSEQ multiplex PCR; TCRdb stores in-frame clones only, minus some. This sample has about 88,000 clones, with 96% found just once. The sample comprised PBMCs. These receptors were taken from a man younger than 35 in good health and CMV-seronegative.

Only one count was recorded for this clone. The V and J genes are TRBV7-8 and TRBJ2-1; TRBD2 matches 8 bases. V was pared by 5 bases and J by 9 bases, with 12 bases of the junction left unmatched. The germline gives CDR1 SGHVS, CDR2 FQNEAQ. The CDR3 length is 15 residues. The CDR3 nucleotides are TGTGCCAGCAGCCCACGACTAGCGAATTCACTTGAGCAGTTCTTC. Protein sequence: CASSPRLANSLEQFF.

The sample holds a few counts of this clone. J is TRBJ2-1 and V is TRBV6-4; 9 positions agree with TRBD1. The V gene's germline CDR1 is MRHNA and CDR2 SNTAGT. The CDR3 has 13 amino acids. V shed 3 bases and J 12 bases; nucleotides not matched to a gene: 6. CDR3 loop: CASSESQGARQFF. The CDR3 coding sequence is TGTGCCAGCAGTGAGTCACAGGGGGCGAGGCAGTTCTTC.

The J gene is TRBJ2-7, the V gene TRBV6-6; 10 bases fit TRBD2. The CDR3 consists of 14 residues. J lost 5 bases, V lost 5 bases, and 6 bases had no gene match. CDR1 is MNHNY and CDR2 is SVGAGI in the germline V gene (reference sequence). The CDR3 nucleotides are TGTGCCAGCAGTCCTAGCGGGAGTTCCCACGAGCAGTACTTC. Its protein product is CASSPSGSSHEQYF.

V and J are TRBV11-2 and TRBJ1-3; D perhaps matches TRBD1 (5 bases). The CDR3 totals 15 residues. V was pared by 5 bases and J by 0 bases, with 11 bases between. From germline, CDR1 is SGHAT and CDR2 FQNNGV. The CDR3 spells CASSHLQVSGNTIYF. CDR3 DNA sequence: TGTGCCAGCAGCCACTTACAGGTCTCTGGAAACACCATATATTTT.

The chain uses TRBV27 and TRBJ2-5; D may be TRBD1 (5 bases). The CDR3 sequence is 14 residues long. From germline, CDR1 is MNHEY and CDR2 SMNVEV (reference sequence). The germline V and J ends were trimmed by 0 bases and 9 bases, with 14 bases remaining between them. In DNA, the CDR3 is TGTGCCAGCAGTTTATCAGGGGCCCGTGAGGCCCAGTACTTC. It is translated as CASSLSGAREAQYF.

The V and J genes are TRBV9 and TRBJ2-7; 12 bases agree with TRBD2. CDR3 size: 15 residues. V lost 0 bases and J lost 6; bases outside the gene matches: 4. From germline, CDR1 is SGDLS and CDR2 YYNGEE. The CDR3 DNA reads TGTGCCAGCAGCGTAGACGGACTAGCGGGAAGCGAGCAGTACTTC. Amino acids: CASSVDGLAGSEQYF.